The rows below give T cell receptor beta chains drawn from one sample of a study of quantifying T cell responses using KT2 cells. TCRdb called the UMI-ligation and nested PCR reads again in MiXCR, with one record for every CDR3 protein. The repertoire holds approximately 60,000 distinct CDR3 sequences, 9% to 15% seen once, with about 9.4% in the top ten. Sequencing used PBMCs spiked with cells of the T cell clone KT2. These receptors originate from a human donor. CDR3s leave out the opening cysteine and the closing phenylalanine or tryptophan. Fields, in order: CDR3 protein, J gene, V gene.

CDR3 protein: SARSGHTGELF
J gene: TRBJ2-2
V gene: TRBV20-1

CDR3 protein: SARDQGQIRTGELF
J gene: TRBJ2-2
V gene: TRBV20-1

CDR3 protein: AISEYEGAYQPQH
J gene: TRBJ1-5
V gene: TRBV10-3

CDR3 protein: SVLPGLNTDTQY
J gene: TRBJ2-3
V gene: TRBV29-1

CDR3 protein: ASTGGQRKDNSPLH
J gene: TRBJ1-6
V gene: TRBV12-3/TRBV12-4

CDR3 protein: ASSWDRLSSVYGYT
J gene: TRBJ1-2
V gene: TRBV5-5

CDR3 protein: ASSPGPGSTDTQY
J gene: TRBJ2-3
V gene: TRBV5-4

CDR3 protein: ASSQAQAGTYNSPLH
J gene: TRBJ1-6
V gene: TRBV4-1

CDR3 protein: ASSSETGTKNIQY
J gene: TRBJ2-4
V gene: TRBV5-1

CDR3 protein: ASSEAPGQTTIY
J gene: TRBJ1-3
V gene: TRBV6-1

CDR3 protein: ASSLEILGYGYT
J gene: TRBJ1-2
V gene: TRBV12-3/TRBV12-4

CDR3 protein: ASSPGTGAYNEQF
J gene: TRBJ2-1
V gene: TRBV5-1

CDR3 protein: ASGSTGGQPQH
J gene: TRBJ1-5
V gene: TRBV12-5

CDR3 protein: ASSYSISGYEQY
J gene: TRBJ2-7
V gene: TRBV6-5

CDR3 protein: ASSLDRRHTPNTEAF
J gene: TRBJ1-1
V gene: TRBV11-2

CDR3 protein: SAVTGVNTEAF
J gene: TRBJ1-1
V gene: TRBV20-1

CDR3 protein: ASSIGWGTSTGEQF
J gene: TRBJ2-1
V gene: TRBV19

CDR3 protein: SARDLSGNTIY
J gene: TRBJ1-3
V gene: TRBV20-1

CDR3 protein: ASSSSGTLKKETQY
J gene: TRBJ2-5
V gene: TRBV6-6

CDR3 protein: ASRSLWAEQY
J gene: TRBJ2-7
V gene: TRBV27

CDR3 protein: ASSFGVNYEQY
J gene: TRBJ2-7
V gene: TRBV5-6

CDR3 protein: ASSLTISYTDTQY
J gene: TRBJ2-3
V gene: TRBV9

CDR3 protein: ASSEVTGGGGANVLT
J gene: TRBJ2-6
V gene: TRBV6-1

CDR3 protein: ASSLALPGFSGNTIY
J gene: TRBJ1-3
V gene: TRBV11-2

CDR3 protein: ASSPPGTQADTQY
J gene: TRBJ2-3
V gene: TRBV11-1

CDR3 protein: ASSFPRGPHEQF
J gene: TRBJ2-1
V gene: TRBV12-3/TRBV12-4

CDR3 protein: ASRGLIRDREKSSYNEQF
J gene: TRBJ2-1
V gene: TRBV10-2

CDR3 protein: ASRLSGENNEQF
J gene: TRBJ2-1
V gene: TRBV12-3/TRBV12-4

CDR3 protein: ASRTGTGATEAF
J gene: TRBJ1-1
V gene: TRBV6-5

CDR3 protein: ASTDSTPAGKETQY
J gene: TRBJ2-5
V gene: TRBV7-9

CDR3 protein: ASSSGQGSYNEQF
J gene: TRBJ2-1
V gene: TRBV7-3

CDR3 protein: SVEDFGLGANVLT
J gene: TRBJ2-6
V gene: TRBV29-1

CDR3 protein: SAEDRDSYEQY
J gene: TRBJ2-7
V gene: TRBV29-1

CDR3 protein: ASSFNRDIFH
J gene: TRBJ1-6
V gene: TRBV2

CDR3 protein: SAEFVPYGQLSGANVLT
J gene: TRBJ2-6
V gene: TRBV20-1

CDR3 protein: ASSSLGTGGPGELF
J gene: TRBJ2-2
V gene: TRBV7-3

CDR3 protein: ATSGAASDLGRTGELF
J gene: TRBJ2-2
V gene: TRBV15

CDR3 protein: ASSFRGALTDTQY
J gene: TRBJ2-3
V gene: TRBV5-5

CDR3 protein: ASSQEGAEAF
J gene: TRBJ1-1
V gene: TRBV4-1

CDR3 protein: SAPNFQETQY
J gene: TRBJ2-5
V gene: TRBV20-1

CDR3 protein: ASSPRGRNSGNTIY
J gene: TRBJ1-3
V gene: TRBV7-9

CDR3 protein: ASSRRTEAF
J gene: TRBJ1-1
V gene: TRBV4-1

CDR3 protein: ATSGGYEQY
J gene: TRBJ2-7
V gene: TRBV24-1

CDR3 protein: ATSYSRTTVRHNEQF
J gene: TRBJ2-1
V gene: TRBV6-2/TRBV6-3

CDR3 protein: ASSASELDSSYNEQF
J gene: TRBJ2-1
V gene: TRBV9

CDR3 protein: ASSEVGRYVTEAF
J gene: TRBJ1-1
V gene: TRBV2